What follows are 15 T cell receptor beta chains derived from one specimen sequenced in a study of spatial heterogeneity in lung cancer. The study, taken as a whole, reports: Counts that tracked tumor mutation counts were those of expanded intratumoral alpha and beta TCRs.

For these TCRs, the target antigens are not known. TCRdb used MiXCR to reprocess the 5' RACE reads, holding one entry per CDR3 protein. The sample comprises some 10,000 distinct CDR3 sequences, approximately 12% of which are singletons, and approximately 39% rests with the top ten. Specified time point: sample taken at primary tumor resection. The specimen was lung tumor tissue, collected at surgery. The receptors here all came from a male donor with early-stage non-small cell lung cancer.

This clonotype was recorded many times. The chain is built from TRBV6-5 and TRBJ1-1; weak D call: TRBD1 (6 bases). In germline, CDR1 is MNHEY, CDR2 SVGAGI. The CDR3 has 13 residues. V shed 5 bases and J shed 10 bases, with 17 bases lying between them. CDR3 loop: CASSTGPSWGAFF. CDR3 DNA: TGTGCCAGCAGTACAGGGCCCTCATGGGGAGCTTTCTTT.

This clonotype came up a few times. The chain has TRBV6-1 and TRBJ1-6; D not resolved. Germline V CDR1 and CDR2: MNHNS, SASEGT. The ends were cut back, 3 bases at V and 3 bases at J, with 3 bases in the middle. The CDR3 spans 13 residues. The CDR3 loop is CASSDFYNSPLHF. The CDR3 DNA sequence: TGTGCCAGCAGTGATTTCTATAATTCACCCCTCCACTTT.

This clonotype showed up many times. V is TRBV28 and J is TRBJ1-6; 7 bases are shared with TRBD1. Germline CDR1 MDHEN, CDR2 SYDVKM. CDR3 size: 15 residues. The V and J ends lost 2 bases and 5 bases, in that order; junction bases with no gene match: 3. CDR3 sequence reads: CASSLPGTDNSPLHF. The CDR3 DNA reads TGTGCCAGCAGTTTACCCGGGACAGATAATTCACCCCTCCACTTT.

This clonotype appeared a few times. The V and J genes are TRBV11-2 and TRBJ1-2; unclear D gene. This CDR3 contains 14 residues. Between the trimmed V and J ends, which lost 4 bases and 2 bases, there was a span of 11 bases. The germline V gene encodes CDR1 SGHAT and CDR2 FQNNGV. The CDR3 coding sequence is TGTGCCAGCAGCTCCCGACCGCTCAACTATGGCTACACCTTC. It yields the protein CASSSRPLNYGYTF.

In this sample, this clonotype turned up a few times. The chain carries TRBV20-1 and TRBJ2-7; 8 bases map to TRBD1. Germline V CDR1 and CDR2: DFQATT, SNEGSKA (reference sequence). The CDR3 is 13 amino acids. V was clipped by 6 bases and J by 3 bases; unmatched bases: 7. CDR3 in amino acids: CSARRTGRYEQYF. CDR3 coding DNA: TGCAGTGCCCGTAGGACAGGGCGCTACGAGCAGTACTTC.

This clonotype was detected only a few times. The chain couples TRBV7-6 to TRBJ2-1; possibly TRBD1 or TRBD2 for D (6 bases each). The CDR3 length is 15 residues. The V gene lost 5 bases and the J gene lost 3 bases, with 14 bases spanning the gap. Germline CDR1 reads SGHVS; CDR2 reads FNYEAQ. The CDR3 coding sequence is TGTGCCAGCAGCCGCGGGACATCTTACTACAATGAGCAGTTCTTC. The encoded protein is CASSRGTSYYNEQFF.

This clonotype was counted only a few times. The V call is TRBV5-1, the J call TRBJ1-4, with D unresolved. The ends were cut back, 4 bases at V and 5 bases at J, with 6 bases in the middle. The CDR3 is 12 amino acids. Germline V lookup: CDR1 SGHRS, CDR2 YFSETQ. As DNA, the CDR3 is TGCGCCAGCAGCCGGACGAATGAAAAACTGTTTTTT. Translated: CASSRTNEKLFF.

This clonotype was found a few times. This chain links TRBV20-1 with TRBJ1-1, with 8 bases fitting TRBD1. From germline, CDR1 is DFQATT and CDR2 SNEGSKA (reference sequence). J gave up 3 bases and V 5 bases, and 2 bases lay outside the gene matches. This CDR3 contains 12 residues. The CDR3 DNA follows: TGCAGTGCTGACAGGGGTGACACTGAAGCTTTCTTT. Protein product: CSADRGDTEAFF.

This clonotype was found a few times. The DNA for the CDR3 is TGCGCCAGCAGCTCGGGACTCAGGACCGGGGAGCTGTTTTTT. Its translation: CASSSGLRTGELFF. The chain couples TRBV5-1 to TRBJ2-2; D possibly corresponds to TRBD2 (6 bases). The germline gives CDR1 SGHRS, CDR2 YFSETQ. V dropped 3 bases and J dropped 5 bases, with 11 bases sitting between them. This CDR3 spans 14 amino acids.

This clonotype was found many times. This chain connects TRBV6-2 or TRBV6-3 to TRBJ1-6, with 7 bases identical to TRBD1. The CDR3 consists of 15 residues. With 2 bases clipped from V and 3 bases from J, the junction kept 1 base outside the gene matches. Germline assignment: CDR1 MNHEY and CDR2 SVGEGT. CDR3 region: CASSYRDSYNSPLHF. CDR3 sequence (DNA): TGTGCCAGCAGTTACAGGGACAGCTATAATTCACCCCTCCACTTT.

The chain couples TRBV5-6 to TRBJ1-4; tentatively, D is TRBD1 (6 bases). The ends were cut back, 3 bases at V and 11 bases at J, with 17 bases in the middle. CDR3 length: 14 amino acids. CDR1 is SGHDT and CDR2 is YYEEEE in the germline V gene. The DNA for the CDR3 is TGTGCCAGCAGCTCAAGGGGGGCAAATGGGAAACTGTTTTTT. It specifies CASSSRGANGKLFF.

V usage is TRBV20-1 and J usage is TRBJ2-5, with TRBD2 matching 7 bases. The CDR3 has 11 residues. The V segment lost 7 bases and the J segment 4 bases; nucleotides outside the gene matches: 3. Germline V lookup: CDR1 DFQATT, CDR2 SNEGSKA (reference sequence). The CDR3 reads CSVPGGETQYF. DNA for the CDR3: TGCAGTGTCCCGGGGGGAGAGACCCAGTACTTC.

This clonotype appeared many times. V is TRBV28 and J is TRBJ1-2, with 7 positions matching TRBD1. CDR1 is MDHEN and CDR2 is SYDVKM in the germline V gene. V was pared by 5 bases and J by 8 bases, with 8 bases of the junction left unmatched. The CDR3 has 13 amino acids. The CDR3 DNA is TGTGCCAGCAGTACTGGGACAGAACTGGGCTACACCTTC. Translated, it gives CASSTGTELGYTF.

Notes on this clonotype: A much larger clone lies one base from this, so it may be a read error. The V gene is TRBV27, the J gene TRBJ2-1; the D is unclear. Germline CDR1 reads MNHEY; CDR2 reads SMNVEV (reference sequence). CDR3 size: 12 residues. The CDR3 protein is CASRERANDQFF. CDR3 DNA: TGTGCCAGCAGAGAACGGGCTAATGATCAGTTCTTC.

The chain couples TRBV2 to TRBJ2-2; D remains unclear. Germline V CDR1 and CDR2: SNHLY, FYNNEI. V lost 6 bases and J lost 1, with 3 bases in between. The CDR3 runs 12 residues. CDR3 DNA sequence: TGTGCCAGCAGCAGGAACACCGGGGAGCTGTTTTTT. It yields the protein CASSRNTGELFF.